These 10 T cell receptor beta chains were sequenced from one sample in a study of T-cell memory formation after mild COVID-19. TCRdb processed the 5' RACE reads anew with MiXCR; each CDR3 protein has one entry. The sample lists about 100,000 distinct CDR3 sequences; over 8.5% were seen once. Sequenced: PBMCs or a T cell subset sorted from them (not recorded which). These receptors originate from a man between 18 and 29 years old who had mild COVID-19 (a few samples of this study predate the infection). Cell type and time point are not known.

The V gene is TRBV20-1, the J gene TRBJ2-1; 15 positions agree with TRBD2. Trimming took 6 bases from V and 4 from J; bases not matched to a gene: 10. The CDR3 is 17 amino acids. Germline V CDR1 and CDR2: DFQATT, SNEGSKA (reference sequence). CDR3 sequence reads: CSALGTSGRIVYNEQFF. In nucleotides, the CDR3 is TGCAGTGCCCTGGGGACTAGCGGGAGGATCGTTTACAATGAGCAGTTCTTC.

The rearrangement joins TRBV5-1 to TRBJ2-7, with TRBD2 matching 11 bases. The trim removed 4 bases at V and 0 bases at J, leaving 6 bases unmatched. The CDR3 has 16 residues. The germline V gene encodes CDR1 SGHRS and CDR2 YFSETQ. CDR3 in DNA: TGCGCCAGCAGCCGTCCTAGCGGGGGGCCCTCCTACGAGCAGTACTTC. Its translation: CASSRPSGGPSYEQYF.

This clonotype was counted only a few times. This rearrangement joins TRBV11-2 to TRBJ2-3; a possible D gene is TRBD1 (5 bases). The length of the CDR3 is 15 residues. Germline V gene sequence: CDR1 SGHAT, CDR2 FQNNGV. The V and J ends lost 3 bases and 2 bases respectively, with 12 bases between them. As DNA, the CDR3 is TGTGCCAGCAGCTTTTCAATGACAGACACAGATACGCAGTATTTT. Its protein product is CASSFSMTDTDTQYF.

The rearrangement links TRBV4-1 to TRBJ2-5; maybe TRBD2 (5 bases). The germline CDR1 and CDR2 sequences are MGHRA and YSYEKL. V shed 5 bases and J shed 1 base, with 20 bases lying between them. The CDR3 runs to 17 residues. In DNA, the CDR3 is TGCGCCAGCAGCGAGTCGCCAAGCGGTTATTCCCAAGAGACCCAGTACTTC. The encoded protein is CASSESPSGYSQETQYF.

The gene calls are TRBV9 and TRBJ2-1; 10 bases are a match to TRBD2. V was pared by 6 bases and J by 9 bases, with 12 bases of the junction left unmatched. The CDR3 sequence is 15 residues long. In germline, CDR1 is SGDLS, CDR2 YYNGEE. The DNA of the CDR3 is TGTGCCAGCACCCAGGAAGTAGCGGGGGGCGGTGAGCAGTTCTTC. Translated: CASTQEVAGGGEQFF.

This clonotype was seen ten or more times. V usage is TRBV7-6 and J usage is TRBJ2-5; no definite D call. This CDR3 has 14 residues. V lost 1 base and J 2 bases, leaving 8 bases between the germline ends. The germline V gene has CDR1 SGHVS and CDR2 FNYEAQ. The CDR3 DNA is TGTGCCAGCAGCTTAGACTGGAAGCAAGAGACCCAGTACTTC. Its translation is CASSLDWKQETQYF.

V and J are TRBV12-3 or TRBV12-4 and TRBJ2-1; D remains ambiguous. The CDR3 is made up of 12 amino acids. With 2 bases removed from V and 7 bases from J, the gap between germline ends came to 6 bases. The CDR3 region is CASSLSANEQFF. In nucleotides, the CDR3 is TGTGCCAGCAGTTTATCGGCAAATGAGCAGTTCTTC.

A few counts support this clonotype. V is TRBV9 and J is TRBJ2-3, with 9 bases identical to TRBD1. The CDR3 consists of 17 residues. With 6 bases clipped from V and 4 bases from J, the junction kept 15 bases outside the gene matches. In germline, CDR1 is SGDLS, CDR2 YYNGEE. The CDR3 coding sequence is TGTGCCAGCAACCCCCGGGGCGGACAGGGGAAAGCAGATACGCAGTATTTT. Its translation: CASNPRGGQGKADTQYF.

This chain joins TRBV29-1 and TRBJ1-2; tentative D call: TRBD1 (5 bases). V was pared by 3 bases and J by 0 bases, with 14 bases between. Germline loops: CDR1 SQVTM, CDR2 ANQGSEA. This CDR3 comprises 15 residues. This CDR3 reads CSVDNRDGANYGYTF. CDR3 in DNA: TGCAGCGTTGATAACCGGGACGGAGCTAACTATGGCTACACCTTC.

The chain employs TRBV7-9 and TRBJ1-1; D not resolved. The V end was cut by 5 bases, the J end by 0 bases, with 10 bases between. This CDR3 has 14 amino acids. CDR1 and CDR2 (germline): SEHNR, FQNEAQ (reference sequence). CDR3 protein: CASSPAQMNTEAFF. The DNA of the CDR3 is TGTGCCAGCAGCCCTGCACAGATGAACACTGAAGCTTTCTTT.